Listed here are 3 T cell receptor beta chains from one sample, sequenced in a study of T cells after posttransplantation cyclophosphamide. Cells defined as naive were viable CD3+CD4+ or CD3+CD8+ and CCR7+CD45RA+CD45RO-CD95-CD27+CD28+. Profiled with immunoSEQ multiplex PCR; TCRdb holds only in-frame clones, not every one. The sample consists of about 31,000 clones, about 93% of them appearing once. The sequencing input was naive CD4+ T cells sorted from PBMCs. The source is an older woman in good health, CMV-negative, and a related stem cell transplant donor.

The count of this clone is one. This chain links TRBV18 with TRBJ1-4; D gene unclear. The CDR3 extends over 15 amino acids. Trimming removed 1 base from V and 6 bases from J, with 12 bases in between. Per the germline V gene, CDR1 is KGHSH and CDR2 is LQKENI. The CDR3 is CASSPRRPTDEKLFF. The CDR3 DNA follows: TGTGCCAGCTCACCACGCAGGCCTACCGATGAAAAACTGTTTTTT.

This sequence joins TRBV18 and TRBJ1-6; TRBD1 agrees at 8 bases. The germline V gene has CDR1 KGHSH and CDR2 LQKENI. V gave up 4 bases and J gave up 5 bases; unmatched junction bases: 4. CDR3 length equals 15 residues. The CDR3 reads CASSQTGQDNSPLHF. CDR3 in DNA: TGTGCCAGCTCACAGACGGGACAGGATAATTCACCCCTCCACTTT.

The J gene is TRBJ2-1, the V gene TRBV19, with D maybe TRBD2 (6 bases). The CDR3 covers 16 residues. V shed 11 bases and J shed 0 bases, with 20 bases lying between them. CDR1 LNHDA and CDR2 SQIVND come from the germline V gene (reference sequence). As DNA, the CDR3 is TGTGCCTCCCGCCTGAGAGGGGACTTCTCCTACAATGAGCAGTTCTTC. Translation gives CASRLRGDFSYNEQFF.